The rows below give T cell receptor beta chains drawn from one sample of a study of blood T cell repertoires in COVID-19. The repertoire was sequenced with immunoSEQ multiplex PCR; TCRdb's copy has only in-frame clones and lacks some. The sample has fewer than 60,000 clones, roughly four fifths seen once. Sequencing input: peripheral blood. These receptor sequences come from a man aged 55-75 years with COVID-19, enrolled during active disease. CDR3s include the opening cysteine and the closing phenylalanine or tryptophan. D genes are given only for firm matches. For some rows the clone size is stated as once, few or many, or as a class when expanded; others skip it.

j_call d_call v_call clone_size cdr3_nt cdr3_aa
TRBJ2-7 TRBD1 TRBV5-5 - TGTGCCAGCAGCTTGGACAGGGGGGACTCCTACGAGCAGTACTTC CASSLDRGDSYEQYF
TRBJ2-2 TRBD2 TRBV3-1/TRBV3-2 - TGTGCCAGCATCCAGCGGGAGGGCACCGGGGAGCTGTTTTTT CASIQREGTGELFF
TRBJ2-7 - TRBV6-5 - TGTGCCAGCAGTCACTCGGGCAGAACCTACGAGCAGTACTTC CASSHSGRTYEQYF
TRBJ2-7 - TRBV6-5 - TGTGCCAGCACTTCCACGACCAGGGGTCACTACGAGCAGTACTTC CASTSTTRGHYEQYF
TRBJ2-7 TRBD1 TRBV30 - TGTGCCTGGTGTAGGGGACAGCAACCCTACGAGCAGTACTTC CAWCRGQQPYEQYF
TRBJ2-7 - TRBV5-1 - TGCGCCAGCAGCTTGGGGACAACGAACGAGCAGTACTTC CASSLGTTNEQYF
TRBJ1-6 - TRBV7-3 few TGTGCCAGCAGCTCCTCGGGACTGACTAATTCACCCCTCCACTTT CASSSSGLTNSPLHF
TRBJ1-1 - TRBV2 - TGTGCCAGCAGGCCCACGAAACAAGAAGCTTTCTTT CASRPTKQEAFF
TRBJ2-1 TRBD1 TRBV4-1 - TGCGCCAGCAGCCAAGATCCTGGGACAGGAACCTACAATGAGCAGTTCTTC CASSQDPGTGTYNEQFF
TRBJ2-2 TRBD1 TRBV11-2 - TGTGCCAGCAGCTCCTACAGGGGGAACACCGGGGAGCTGTTTTTT CASSSYRGNTGELFF
TRBJ2-3 TRBD2 TRBV9 - TGTGCCAGCAGCAAGACTAGCGGGGGGGCAGATACGCAGTATTTT CASSKTSGGADTQYF